Listed here are 26 T cell receptor beta chains from one sample, sequenced in a study of blood T cells in healthy people across ages. A second 7 to 11 cycle PCR used barcoded and J-beta primers. TCRdb used MiXCR to reprocess the 5' RACE reads, holding one entry per CDR3 protein. The data contain some 1.5 million distinct CDR3 sequences, roughly 30% of them seen just once; the ten biggest clones take up over 7%. The sample comprised blood. These receptors were collected from a woman in her 30s in good health.

The genes are TRBV30 and TRBJ2-4; D perhaps matches TRBD2 (7 bases). Germline lookup yields CDR1 GTSNPN and CDR2 SVGIG (reference sequence). Trimming removed 0 bases from V and 6 bases from J, with 12 bases in between. The CDR3 consists of 14 residues. CDR3 sequence (DNA): TGTGCCTGGAGTGTGGGGGGGCGCGGAAACATTCAGTACTTC. As protein: CAWSVGGRGNIQYF.

This clonotype was found many times. The CDR3 nucleotides read TGCAGCGTTTCGGAGAGTGGTTCACCCCTCCACTTT. Protein: CSVSESGSPLHF. V gene TRBV29-1 combines with J gene TRBJ1-6; no reliable D call. The CDR3 covers 12 residues. V lost 5 bases, J lost 9 bases, and 11 bases lay in between. The germline gives CDR1 SQVTM, CDR2 ANQGSEA.

This clonotype was observed a handful of times. A read error may account for a junction end that differs from germline. The CDR3 loop is CTSLSEGGYGYTF. Here the CDR3 DNA reads TGTACCAGCCTGTCAGAAGGGGGCTATGGCTACACCTTC. V is TRBV12-3 or TRBV12-4 and J is TRBJ1-2, with a weak D call TRBD1 (6 bases). This CDR3 region has 13 residues.

This clonotype has just a few counts. The genes are TRBV9 and TRBJ1-4; a weak D match, TRBD1 (5 bases). The V end lost 2 bases, the J end lost 7 bases, and 12 bases lay between the germline ends. Germline V gene lookup returns CDR1 SGDLS and CDR2 YYNGEE. The CDR3 runs to 14 residues. CDR3: CASSVRWDGEKLFF. In DNA form, the CDR3 reads TGTGCCAGCAGCGTGAGGTGGGACGGTGAAAAACTGTTTTTT.

This clonotype occurred many times. This chain connects TRBV12-3 or TRBV12-4 to TRBJ2-7; 12 positions match TRBD1. This CDR3 contains 16 residues. The trim removed 5 bases at V and 3 bases at J, leaving 8 bases unmatched. In DNA, the CDR3 is TGTGCCAGCAGTACCGGGACAGGGGGCCCGTACTACGAGCAGTACTTC. Its protein is CASSTGTGGPYYEQYF.

J is TRBJ2-1 and V is TRBV20-1; 7 bases map to TRBD2. The CDR3 is made up of 16 amino acids. V shed 3 bases and J 6 bases; nucleotides not matched to a gene: 14. Germline CDR1 is DFQATT and CDR2 is SNEGSKA (reference sequence). In DNA, the CDR3 is TGCAGTGCTAGTAAGGTAGCGGGTCACCGGGGCAATGAGCAGTTCTTC. Translation gives CSASKVAGHRGNEQFF.

This clonotype was observed a handful of times. This chain connects TRBV27 to TRBJ2-5; D is possibly TRBD1 (6 bases). The CDR3 loop spans 18 amino acids. With 4 bases removed from V and 4 bases from J, the gap between germline ends came to 25 bases. The germline V gene encodes CDR1 MNHEY and CDR2 SMNVEV (reference sequence). The CDR3 DNA reads TGTGCCAGCAGTTCCTCCTCTCCTACAGGGTTGGAGGCAGAGACCCAGTACTTC. Amino acid sequence: CASSSSSPTGLEAETQYF.

Points on this clonotype: One end of the junction fails to match germline, which may point to a read error. CDR3: CATSDAPGNNKQFF. CDR3 nucleotide sequence: TGTGCCACCAGTGACGCTCCCGGAAACAATAAGCAGTTCTTC. The gene calls are TRBV24-1 and TRBJ2-1; D gene unclear. In germline, CDR1 is KGHDR, CDR2 SFDVKD. The CDR3 covers 14 residues.

This clonotype was observed a handful of times. The chain is built from TRBV3-1 and TRBJ2-7; D possibly matches TRBD1 or TRBD2 (5 bases each). Trimming took 4 bases from V and 6 from J, leaving 19 bases between them. The germline V gene encodes CDR1 LGHDT and CDR2 YNNKEL (reference sequence). This CDR3 has 15 amino acids. For the CDR3, the DNA is TGTGCCAGCAGCCCCCCGGGACGCCAACCTGCCGAGCAGTACTTC. Translating gives CASSPPGRQPAEQYF.

This clonotype appeared a few times. The chain's CDR3 is CASSRQAPEGYTF. The CDR3 DNA reads TGTGCCAGCAGTCGACAGGCCCCGGAGGGCTACACCTTC. This chain links TRBV6-5 with TRBJ1-2; TRBD1 might be the D (6 bases). With 5 bases removed from V and 8 bases from J, the gap between germline ends came to 15 bases. The CDR3 spans 13 residues. CDR1 and CDR2 (germline): MNHEY, SVGAGI.

The table lists this clonotype with many counts. The V and J genes are TRBV6-2 or TRBV6-3 and TRBJ1-2; 7 bases match TRBD1. The germline gives CDR1 MNHEY, CDR2 SVGEGT. This CDR3 spans 16 amino acids. J lost 1 base, V lost 4 bases, and 9 bases had no gene match. The DNA for the CDR3 is TGTGCCAGCAGTTTTACAGGGGCTGCAGATAACTATGGCTACACCTTC. This codes for CASSFTGAADNYGYTF.

The V gene is TRBV20-1, the J gene TRBJ1-2; maybe TRBD1 (6 bases). V lost 5 bases to trimming and J lost 4 bases, with 8 bases between them. There are 11 residues in the CDR3. Germline CDR1 and CDR2: DFQATT and SNEGSKA (reference sequence). The CDR3 DNA is TGCAGTGCTGTCAGGGGCTATGGCTACACCTTC. Translating gives CSAVRGYGYTF.

This clonotype was detected only a few times. The chain employs TRBV7-3 and TRBJ2-7, with D uncertain. The CDR3 totals 13 residues. Trimming removed 3 bases at V and 5 bases at J, with 11 bases between. Germline V CDR1 and CDR2: SGHTA, FQGTGA. CDR3 sequence: CASSLDFSHEQYF. CDR3 nucleotide sequence: TGTGCCAGCAGCTTGGATTTTTCCCACGAGCAGTACTTC.

This chain uses TRBV5-6 with TRBJ2-4; D remains unclear. V lost 3 bases and J 3 bases, leaving 19 bases between the germline ends. This CDR3 has 17 residues. From germline, CDR1 is SGHDT and CDR2 YYEEEE. CDR3 DNA sequence: TGTGCCAGCAGCTCGGACCGTGGTTCGCTAATCAAAAACATTCAGTACTTC. It is translated as CASSSDRGSLIKNIQYF. The variable domain in full, completed from reference TRBV5-6 and TRBJ2-4, reads DAGVTQSPTHLIKTRGQQVTLRCSPKSGHDTVSWYQQALGQGPQFIFQYYEEEERQRGNFPDRFSGHQFPNYSSELNVNALLLGDSALYLCASSSDRGSLIKNIQYFGAGTRLSVL.

CDR3 sequence (DNA): TGTGCCAACGGGAGTCCGGCTGGGAATCAGTACTTC. It specifies CANGSPAGNQYF. The gene calls are TRBV2 and TRBJ2-4; D perhaps matches TRBD2 (6 bases). CDR1 SNHLY and CDR2 FYNNEI come from the germline V gene. The V end lost 10 bases, the J end lost 12 bases, and 19 bases lay between the germline ends. This CDR3 has 12 amino acids. The full variable domain, its missing parts supplied by reference TRBV2 and TRBJ2-4, is EPEVTQTPSHQVTQMGQEVILRCVPISNHLYFYWYRQILGQKVEFLVSFYNNEISEKSEIFDDQFSVERPDGSNFTLKIRSTKLEDSAMYFCANGSPAGNQYFGAGTRLSVL.

This chain joins TRBV20-1 and TRBJ2-3, with D perhaps matching TRBD1 (5 bases). With 3 bases removed from V and 2 bases from J, the gap between germline ends came to 12 bases. Germline CDR1 DFQATT, CDR2 SNEGSKA (reference sequence). The CDR3 length is 14 residues. The chain's CDR3 is CSARIAGNTDTQYF. The CDR3, as DNA: TGCAGTGCTAGGATCGCAGGGAACACAGATACGCAGTATTTT.

The chain joins TRBV5-1 to TRBJ1-2; D unclear. V was clipped by 0 bases and J by 8 bases, with 14 bases between them. Looked up from germline, CDR1 is SGHRS and CDR2 is YFSETQ. CDR3 size: 14 residues. The CDR3: CASSLAGVVDGYTF. The CDR3, as DNA: TGCGCCAGCAGCTTGGCCGGGGTAGTCGACGGCTACACCTTC.

J is TRBJ2-7 and V is TRBV15; D remains unclear. V shed 1 base and J shed 5 bases, with 12 bases lying between them. The CDR3 totals 14 residues. Germline CDR1 reads LNHNV; CDR2 reads YYDKDF (reference sequence). CDR3 nucleotides: TGTGCCACCAGCAGAGGGGTGGAGTACAACGAGCAGTACTTC. It encodes CATSRGVEYNEQYF. Combining the CDR3 with reference TRBV15 and TRBJ2-7 gives the whole variable domain DAMVIQNPRYQVTQFGKPVTLSCSQTLNHNVMYWYQQKSSQAPKLLFHYYDKDFNNEADTPDNFQSRRPNTSFCFLDIRSPGLGDTAMYLCATSRGVEYNEQYFGPGTRLTVT.

This clonotype was seen ten or more times. The chain is built from TRBV24-1 and TRBJ2-1, with D perhaps given as TRBD1 or TRBD2 (5 bases each). The germline gives CDR1 KGHDR, CDR2 SFDVKD. CDR3 length equals 13 residues. Deletions cut 4 bases from V and 8 bases from J, with 11 bases between. The CDR3 sequence: CATSDPRGDEQFF. The CDR3 bases are TGTGCCACCAGTGACCCGAGGGGTGATGAGCAGTTCTTC.

This chain links TRBV29-1 with TRBJ2-3, with D possibly called TRBD1 or TRBD2 (5 bases each). With 7 bases removed from V and 4 bases from J, the gap between germline ends came to 12 bases. CDR1 and CDR2 (germline): SQVTM, ANQGSEA. There are 12 residues in the CDR3. Here the CDR3 reads CSGDRGADTQYF. In nucleotides, the CDR3 is TGCAGCGGTGATAGAGGGGCAGATACGCAGTATTTT.

The chain uses TRBV18 and TRBJ2-1, with 9 bases lining up with TRBD2. V dropped 0 bases and J dropped 6; count of bases not matched to a gene: 15. The CDR3 runs 19 residues. Germline V lookup: CDR1 KGHSH, CDR2 LQKENI. CDR3 DNA: TGTGCCAGCTCACCACCCGTAGGTTCCAGCGGGAGGTCTTTCAATGAGCAGTTCTTC. It specifies CASSPPVGSSGRSFNEQFF.

This clonotype was counted a few times. The genes are TRBV12-3 or TRBV12-4 and TRBJ1-5; 9 bases align to TRBD1. After removal of 2 bases from V and 6 bases from J, the junction contained 5 bases not matched to a gene. CDR3 size: 15 residues. CDR3: CASSLSGTGRQPQHF. The CDR3 DNA sequence: TGTGCCAGCAGTTTATCCGGGACAGGGCGTCAGCCCCAGCATTTT.

This clonotype was detected only a few times. The chain carries TRBV27 and TRBJ2-5, with 7 bases identical to TRBD1. The V gene's germline CDR1 is MNHEY and CDR2 SMNVEV (reference sequence). This CDR3 comprises 15 residues. The trim removed 6 bases at V and 1 base at J, leaving 8 bases unmatched. CDR3 sequence: CASRGPGTAQETQYF. The CDR3 DNA reads as TGTGCCAGCAGAGGACCCGGGACAGCCCAAGAGACCCAGTACTTC.

The chain uses TRBV5-1 and TRBJ1-2; D not certain. Germline lookup yields CDR1 SGHRS and CDR2 YFSETQ. The CDR3 consists of 16 residues. V was clipped by 0 bases and J by 4 bases, with 16 bases between them. This CDR3 reads CASSLGGLSESYGYTF. CDR3 in DNA: TGCGCCAGCAGCTTGGGGGGTCTATCAGAATCCTATGGCTACACCTTC.

The sample holds a few counts of this clonotype. The V call is TRBV12-3 or TRBV12-4, the J call TRBJ1-4, with unresolved D. The CDR3 is 12 residues long. Deletions cut 3 bases from V and 14 bases from J, with 13 bases between. CDR3 sequence reads: CASSLAPGILFF. The CDR3 DNA reads TGTGCCAGCAGTTTGGCCCCCGGGATCCTGTTTTTT.

Regarding this clonotype: One end of the junction is discordant with germline, which a read error may explain. The chain uses TRBV7-9 and TRBJ1-5; perhaps TRBD1 as D (6 bases). The CDR3 runs to 20 residues. The germline V gene encodes CDR1 SEHNR and CDR2 FQNEAQ (reference sequence). The CDR3 spells CANSPGEGVVGRPSNQPQHF. The CDR3 DNA is TGTGCCAACAGCCCTGGTGAGGGGGTGGTGGGCCGTCCCAGCAATCAGCCCCAGCATTTT.